Following are 16 T cell receptor beta chains from one sample sequenced in a study of T cell repertoires in cytomegalovirus infection. These receptors lack a known antigen. TCRdb analysed the reads with MiXCR anew, one entry per CDR3 protein. The table lists some 71,000 distinct CDR3 sequences, 28% of them singletons. Material: CD8+ T cells from cultured PBMCs, obtained from culture after CMV antigen stimulation. The receptors were gathered from a human donor in good health (CMV status not recorded). Some clones in this sample may be carry-over from other donors' samples.

The chain links TRBV14 to TRBJ1-3, with 8 bases identical to TRBD1. This CDR3 has 15 amino acids. The germline gives CDR1 SGHDN, CDR2 FVKESK. With 3 bases clipped from V and 2 bases from J, the junction kept 3 bases outside the gene matches. This CDR3 reads CASSQTGEAGNTIYF. DNA for the CDR3: TGTGCCAGCAGCCAGACAGGGGAGGCTGGAAACACCATATATTTT.

CDR3 in amino acids: CAYETVGPNYEQYF. CDR3 nucleotides: TGTGCCTACGAGACAGTGGGCCCTAACTACGAGCAGTACTTC. The rearrangement links TRBV30 to TRBJ2-7; D is perhaps TRBD1 (5 bases). Trimming shortened V by 7 bases and J by 3 bases, and 19 bases separated the two germline ends. CDR1 GTSNPN and CDR2 SVGIG come from the germline V gene (reference sequence). The CDR3 sequence is 14 residues long.

The J gene is TRBJ2-1, the V gene TRBV6-1; 8 positions match TRBD1. Germline CDR1 MNHNS, CDR2 SASEGT. J lost 9 bases, V lost 4 bases, and 11 bases had no gene match. This CDR3 comprises 15 residues. The DNA for the CDR3 is TGTGCCAGCAGTGGAAGGGACAGGACTTCGGGTGAGCAGTTCTTC. This translates into CASSGRDRTSGEQFF.

The chain uses TRBV7-3 and TRBJ2-1; unclear D gene. Germline V gene lookup returns CDR1 SGHTA and CDR2 FQGTGA. The CDR3 totals 12 residues. Trimming removed 6 bases from V and 6 bases from J, with 9 bases in between. Here the CDR3 reads CASSSPPNEQFF. CDR3 nucleotides: TGTGCCAGCAGTTCACCGCCCAATGAGCAGTTCTTC. The full variable domain, rest sourced from reference TRBV7-3 and TRBJ2-1, is GAGVSQTPSNKVTEKGKYVELRCDPISGHTALYWYRQSLGQGPEFLIYFQGTGAADDSGLPNDRFFAVRPEGSVSTLKIQRTERGDSAVYLCASSSPPNEQFFGPGTRLTVL.

This clonotype was seen a few times. The genes are TRBV6-2 or TRBV6-3 and TRBJ1-5, with no clear D. Germline V CDR1 and CDR2: MNHEY, SVGEGT. The ends were cut back, 4 bases at V and 7 bases at J, with 14 bases in the middle. The CDR3 covers 14 residues. The chain's CDR3 is CASSSREGGQPQHF. CDR3 nucleotide sequence: TGTGCCAGCAGTTCCAGAGAAGGCGGACAGCCCCAGCATTTT.

This clonotype was recorded many times. The V call is TRBV28, the J call TRBJ2-7, with D uncertain. This CDR3 region has 14 residues. Germline assignment: CDR1 MDHEN and CDR2 SYDVKM. V was shortened by 3 bases and J by 8 bases, with 17 bases between the two germline ends. CDR3 sequence: CASSLGPAPVKQYF. As DNA, the CDR3 is TGTGCCAGCAGTTTGGGCCCGGCCCCCGTGAAGCAGTACTTC.

Of note for this clonotype: One base away lies a much larger clone, so this may be a sequencing read error. V gene TRBV27 combines with J gene TRBJ1-1, with 7 positions matching TRBD1. The CDR3 is 16 amino acids. CDR1 and CDR2 (germline): MNHEY, SMNVEV (reference sequence). This CDR3 is CGSSSRTGTVDTEAFF. The CDR3 bases are TGTGGCAGCAGTTCCCGGACAGGTACCGTTGACACTGAAGCTTTCTTT.

The chain carries TRBV12-3 or TRBV12-4 and TRBJ2-2; D is unclear. V lost 5 bases and J lost 6, with 10 bases in between. The CDR3 has 13 residues. DNA of the CDR3: TGTGCCAGCAGTGCACTAATATCCGGGGAGCTGTTTTTT. It specifies CASSALISGELFF.

The chain carries TRBV7-9 and TRBJ1-2; D is undetermined. CDR1 SEHNR and CDR2 FQNEAQ come from the germline V gene (reference sequence). The CDR3 contains 14 residues. V lost 4 bases to trimming and J lost 3 bases, with 12 bases between them. The chain's CDR3 is CASSSGLSDYGYTF. The CDR3 DNA reads as TGTGCCAGCAGCTCCGGCCTTTCGGACTATGGCTACACCTTC. Full variable domain (rest looked up from reference TRBV7-9 and TRBJ1-2): DTGVSQNPRHKITKRGQNVTFRCDPISEHNRLYWYRQTLGQGPEFLTYFQNEAQLEKSRLLSDRFSAERPKGSFSTLEIQRTEQGDSAMYLCASSSGLSDYGYTFGSGTRLTVV.

The chain couples TRBV30 to TRBJ2-2; D remains unclear. V lost 0 bases, J lost 4 bases, and 6 bases lay in between. This CDR3 contains 13 residues. CDR1 GTSNPN and CDR2 SVGIG come from the germline V gene (reference sequence). CDR3 protein: CAWSVGGTGELFF. DNA of the CDR3: TGTGCCTGGAGTGTGGGTGGCACCGGGGAGCTGTTTTTT. The full variable domain, in which reference TRBV30 and TRBJ2-2 provide the parts outside the CDR3, is SQTIHQWPATLVQPVGSPLSLECTVEGTSNPNLYWYRQAAGRGLQLLFYSVGIGQISSEVPQNLSASRPQDRQFILSSKKLLLSDSGFYLCAWSVGGTGELFFGEGSRLTVL.

A few counts support this clonotype. The rearrangement joins TRBV12-3 or TRBV12-4 to TRBJ2-1; unclear D gene. V shed 2 bases and J shed 4 bases, with 6 bases lying between them. The CDR3 runs to 13 residues. CDR3: CASSLYGYNEQFF. The CDR3 nucleotides are TGTGCCAGCAGTTTATACGGGTACAATGAGCAGTTCTTC.

V and J are TRBV12-3 or TRBV12-4 and TRBJ2-1; 8 bases fit TRBD1. The CDR3 contains 18 residues. With 6 bases clipped from V and 0 bases from J, the junction kept 13 bases outside the gene matches. CDR3 sequence: CASRAGTGVTSSYNEQFF. CDR3 bases: TGTGCCAGCAGAGCAGGGACAGGAGTTACGAGCTCCTACAATGAGCAGTTCTTC.

The V and J genes are TRBV11-3 and TRBJ1-1; TRBD1 is a possible D gene (5 bases). V was pared by 5 bases and J by 1 base, with 11 bases between. This CDR3 has 14 amino acids. Germline CDR1 SGHNT, CDR2 YENEEA. CDR3 region: CASSARDGNTEAFF. CDR3 coding DNA: TGTGCCAGCAGCGCCCGGGACGGGAACACTGAAGCTTTCTTT.

With regard to this clonotype: A much more abundant neighbour one base away suggests this may be a read error. The chain employs TRBV24-1 and TRBJ1-5, with TRBD1 matching over 10 bases. J was trimmed by 3 bases and V by 6 bases; bases with no gene match: 7. This CDR3 region has 16 residues. Germline V gene lookup returns CDR1 KGHDR and CDR2 SFDVKD. The CDR3 DNA sequence: TGTGCCACCAGTAATTCGGGGACAGGGGTCAATCAGCCCCAGCATTTT. Its translation is CATSNSGTGVNQPQHF.

This clonotype was counted only a few times. The genes are TRBV4-1 and TRBJ1-1, with TRBD1 identical over 7 bases. Germline CDR1 and CDR2: MGHRA and YSYEKL. This CDR3 has 18 residues. With V trimmed by 0 bases and J by 4 bases, 14 bases remained unmatched. DNA for the CDR3: TGCGCCAGCAGCCAAGATCCGATTGGGGCAGGGGGTTTCACTGAAGCTTTCTTT. Its translation is CASSQDPIGAGGFTEAFF.

In regard to this clonotype: Sequence at one end of the junction differs from germline and may be a read error. The chain employs TRBV14 and TRBJ2-3; D unclear. Germline CDR1 reads SGHDN; CDR2 reads FVKESK. CDR3 length equals 15 residues. The CDR3 here is CASSQVWSLADTRYF. In nucleotides, the CDR3 is TGTGCCAGCAGCCAAGTATGGAGTCTCGCAGATACGCGGTATTTT.